This T cell receptor beta chain is drawn from a study of T cell responses to AZD1222 COVID-19 vaccine. Worth noting for this clone: Its matching antigen is unknown.

Germline CDR1 is MDHEN and CDR2 is SYDVKM. V lost 3 bases, J lost 5 bases, and 7 bases lay in between. This CDR3 has 12 residues. Produced via immunoSEQ multiplex PCR; TCRdb's table is partial and in-frame only. The repertoire consists of around 160,000 clones, with 94% occurring once and the leading ten covering roughly 5.6%. Findings and caveats of the study: Increased Spike-specific TCR breadth and depth were observed after two AZD1222 doses.

The clonotype originates from an adult who received the AZD1222 COVID-19 vaccine. This chain links TRBV28 with TRBJ1-2; D gene unclear. Material: peripheral blood, obtained 28 days after the second AZD1222 dose. CDR3 DNA sequence: TGTGCCAGCAGTTTCGTCCAGTATGGCTACACCTTC. Translating it yields CASSFVQYGYTF.